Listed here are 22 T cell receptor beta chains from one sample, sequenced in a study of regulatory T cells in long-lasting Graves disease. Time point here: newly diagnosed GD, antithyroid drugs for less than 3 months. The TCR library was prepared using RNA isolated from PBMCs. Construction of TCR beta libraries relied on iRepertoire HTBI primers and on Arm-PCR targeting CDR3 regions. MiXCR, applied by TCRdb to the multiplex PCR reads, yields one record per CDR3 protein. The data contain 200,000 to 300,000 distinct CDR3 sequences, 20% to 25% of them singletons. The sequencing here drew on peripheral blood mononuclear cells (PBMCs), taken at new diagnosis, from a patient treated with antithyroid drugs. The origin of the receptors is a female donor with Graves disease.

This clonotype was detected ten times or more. The CDR3 nucleotides read TGTGCCAGCAGCCGGACTAGCGGGTACTCTAGCACAGATACGCAGTATTTT. Protein sequence: CASSRTSGYSSTDTQYF. V is TRBV11-2 and J is TRBJ2-3; 11 bases agree with TRBD2. The CDR3 covers 17 residues. The ends lost 5 bases at V and 0 bases at J; junction bases unmatched: 7. Germline V lookup: CDR1 SGHAT, CDR2 FQNNGV.

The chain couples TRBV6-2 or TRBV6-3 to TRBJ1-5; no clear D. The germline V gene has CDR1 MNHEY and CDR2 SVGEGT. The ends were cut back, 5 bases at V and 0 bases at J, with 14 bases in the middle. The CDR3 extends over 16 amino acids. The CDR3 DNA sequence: TGTGCCAGCAGTGAATTGGTAGGGAATAGCAATCAGCCCCAGCATTTT. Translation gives CASSELVGNSNQPQHF.

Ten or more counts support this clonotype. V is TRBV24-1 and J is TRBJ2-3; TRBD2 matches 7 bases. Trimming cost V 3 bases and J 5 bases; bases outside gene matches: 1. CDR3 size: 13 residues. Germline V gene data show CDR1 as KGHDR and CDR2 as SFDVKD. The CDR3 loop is CATSDEREDTQYF. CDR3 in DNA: TGTGCCACCAGTGATGAGCGGGAAGATACGCAGTATTTT.

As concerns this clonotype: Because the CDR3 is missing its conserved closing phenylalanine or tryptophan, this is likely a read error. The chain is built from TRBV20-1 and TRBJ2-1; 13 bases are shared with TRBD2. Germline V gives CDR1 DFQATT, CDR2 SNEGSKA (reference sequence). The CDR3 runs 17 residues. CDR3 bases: TGCAGTGCGAGGACTAGCGGGAGTCAAAGCTCCTACAATGGGCAGTTCATC. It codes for CSARTSGSQSSYNGQFI.

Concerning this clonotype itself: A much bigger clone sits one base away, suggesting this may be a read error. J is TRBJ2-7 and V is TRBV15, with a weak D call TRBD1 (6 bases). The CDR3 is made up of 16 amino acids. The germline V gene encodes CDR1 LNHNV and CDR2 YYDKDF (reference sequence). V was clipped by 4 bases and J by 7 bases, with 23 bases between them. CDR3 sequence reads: CATSKTGSWAYNEQYF. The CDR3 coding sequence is TGTGCCACCAGCAAGACAGGTTCTTGGGCCTACAATGAGCAGTACTTC.

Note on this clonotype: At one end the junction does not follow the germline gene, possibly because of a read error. The CDR3 region is CASSLGASGTGTDMQYF. Here the CDR3 DNA reads TGTGCCAGCAGCTTAGGGGCTAGCGGGACCGGGACAGATATGCAGTATTTT. The chain links TRBV7-3 to TRBJ2-3; 9 positions match TRBD2. This CDR3 is built from 17 residues. CDR1 is SGHTA, CDR2 FQGTGA, per germline.

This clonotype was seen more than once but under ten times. CDR3 protein: CASIPGGSGANVLTF. The CDR3 bases are TGTGCCAGTATCCCAGGGGGTTCTGGGGCCAACGTCCTGACTTTC. This rearrangement joins TRBV19 to TRBJ2-6, with 7 positions matching TRBD1. Germline V gene data show CDR1 as LNHDA and CDR2 as SQIVND (reference sequence). This CDR3 comprises 15 residues. With 7 bases clipped from V and 1 base from J, the junction kept 4 bases outside the gene matches.

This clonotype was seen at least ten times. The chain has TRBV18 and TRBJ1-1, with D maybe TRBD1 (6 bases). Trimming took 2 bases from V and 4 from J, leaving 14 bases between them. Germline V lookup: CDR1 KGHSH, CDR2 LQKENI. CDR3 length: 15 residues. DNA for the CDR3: TGTGCCAGCTCACCAGGTCGGGGGCGGGGCACTGAAGCTTTCTTT. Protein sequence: CASSPGRGRGTEAFF.

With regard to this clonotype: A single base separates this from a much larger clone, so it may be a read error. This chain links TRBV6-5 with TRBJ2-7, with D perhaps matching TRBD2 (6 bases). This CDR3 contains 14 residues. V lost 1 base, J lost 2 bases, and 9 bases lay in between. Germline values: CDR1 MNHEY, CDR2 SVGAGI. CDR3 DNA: TGTGCCAGCAGTTACTTGGTAGCGGCCTACGAGCAGTACTTC. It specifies CASSYLVAAYEQYF.

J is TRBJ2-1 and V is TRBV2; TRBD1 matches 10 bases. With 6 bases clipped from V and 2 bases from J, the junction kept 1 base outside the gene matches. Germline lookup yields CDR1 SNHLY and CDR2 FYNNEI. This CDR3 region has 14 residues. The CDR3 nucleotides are TGTGCCAGCAGAGACAGGGGGCCCTACAATGAGCAGTTCTTC. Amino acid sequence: CASRDRGPYNEQFF.

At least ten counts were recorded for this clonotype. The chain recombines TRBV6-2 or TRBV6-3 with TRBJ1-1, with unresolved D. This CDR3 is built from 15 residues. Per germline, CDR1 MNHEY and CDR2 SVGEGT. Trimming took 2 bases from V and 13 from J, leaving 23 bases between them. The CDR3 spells CASSYPVPPPPTGFF. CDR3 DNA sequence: TGTGCCAGCAGTTACCCTGTCCCCCCCCCTCCGACCGGTTTCTTT.

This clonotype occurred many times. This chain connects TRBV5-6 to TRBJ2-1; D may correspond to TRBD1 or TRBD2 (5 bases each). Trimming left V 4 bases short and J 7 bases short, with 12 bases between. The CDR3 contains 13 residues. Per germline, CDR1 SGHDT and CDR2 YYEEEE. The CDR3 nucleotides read TGTGCCAGCAGCCCCTGGGGGAATAATGAGCAGTTCTTC. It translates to CASSPWGNNEQFF.

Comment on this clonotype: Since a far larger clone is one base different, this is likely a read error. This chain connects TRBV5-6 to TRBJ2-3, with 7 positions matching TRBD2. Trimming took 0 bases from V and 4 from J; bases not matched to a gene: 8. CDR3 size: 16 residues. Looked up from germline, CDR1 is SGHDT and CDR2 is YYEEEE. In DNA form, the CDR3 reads TGTGCCAGCAGCTTGGACCTGCGGGGGTACGCAGATACGCAGTATTTT. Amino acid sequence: CASSLDLRGYADTQYF. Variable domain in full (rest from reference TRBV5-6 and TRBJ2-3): DAGVTQSPTHLIKTRGQQVTLRCSPKSGHDTVSWYQQALGQGPQFIFQYYEEEERQRGNFPDRFSGHQFPNYSSELNVNALLLGDSALYLCASSLDLRGYADTQYFGPGTRLTVL.

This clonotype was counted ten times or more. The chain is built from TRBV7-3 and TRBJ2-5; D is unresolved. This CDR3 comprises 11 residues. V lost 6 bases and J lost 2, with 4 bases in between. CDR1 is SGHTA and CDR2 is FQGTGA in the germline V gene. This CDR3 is CASRIQETQYF. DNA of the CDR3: TGTGCCAGCAGGATACAAGAGACCCAGTACTTC. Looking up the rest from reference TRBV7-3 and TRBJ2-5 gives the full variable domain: GAGVSQTPSNKVTEKGKYVELRCDPISGHTALYWYRQSLGQGPEFLIYFQGTGAADDSGLPNDRFFAVRPEGSVSTLKIQRTERGDSAVYLCASRIQETQYFGPGTRLLVL.

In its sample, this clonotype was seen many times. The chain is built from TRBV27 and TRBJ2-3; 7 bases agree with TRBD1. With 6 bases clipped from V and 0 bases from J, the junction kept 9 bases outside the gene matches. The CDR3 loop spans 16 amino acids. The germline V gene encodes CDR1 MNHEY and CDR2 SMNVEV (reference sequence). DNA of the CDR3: TGTGCCAGCAGGGTAATTAAGGGACAGAGCACAGATACGCAGTATTTT. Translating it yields CASRVIKGQSTDTQYF.

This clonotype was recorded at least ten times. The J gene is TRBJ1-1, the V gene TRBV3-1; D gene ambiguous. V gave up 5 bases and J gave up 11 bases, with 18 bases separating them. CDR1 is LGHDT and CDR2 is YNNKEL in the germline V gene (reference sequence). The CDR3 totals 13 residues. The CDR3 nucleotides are TGTGCCAGCAGCGTCGACCTCTCGACCGTGGCTTTCTTT. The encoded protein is CASSVDLSTVAFF.

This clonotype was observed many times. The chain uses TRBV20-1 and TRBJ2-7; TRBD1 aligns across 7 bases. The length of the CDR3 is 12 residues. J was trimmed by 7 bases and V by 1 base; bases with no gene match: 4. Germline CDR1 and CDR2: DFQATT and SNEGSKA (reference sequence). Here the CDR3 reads CSARARGREQYF. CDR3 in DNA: TGCAGTGCTAGAGCGAGGGGGCGTGAGCAGTACTTC.

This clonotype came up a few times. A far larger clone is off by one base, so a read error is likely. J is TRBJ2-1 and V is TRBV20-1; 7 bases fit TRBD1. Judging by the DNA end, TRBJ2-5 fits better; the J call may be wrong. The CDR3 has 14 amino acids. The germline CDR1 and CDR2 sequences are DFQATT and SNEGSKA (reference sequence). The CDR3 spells CSARSGTDAETQYF. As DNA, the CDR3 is TGCAGTGCTAGATCCGGGACAGATGCTGAGACCCAGTACTTC.

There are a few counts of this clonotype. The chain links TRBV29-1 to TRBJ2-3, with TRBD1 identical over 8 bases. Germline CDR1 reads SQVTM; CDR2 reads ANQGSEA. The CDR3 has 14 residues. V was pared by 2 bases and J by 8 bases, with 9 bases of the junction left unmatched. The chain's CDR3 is CSVEWQGARGTQYF. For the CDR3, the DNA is TGCAGCGTTGAATGGCAGGGGGCGAGAGGTACGCAGTATTTT.

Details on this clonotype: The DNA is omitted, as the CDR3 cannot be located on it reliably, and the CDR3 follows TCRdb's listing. CDR3: CASSFYICSAHVYNEQFF. This chain links TRBV7-8 with TRBJ2-1. Counting both end residues, the CDR3 totals 18 amino acids. Germline values: CDR1 SGHVS, CDR2 FQNEAQ.

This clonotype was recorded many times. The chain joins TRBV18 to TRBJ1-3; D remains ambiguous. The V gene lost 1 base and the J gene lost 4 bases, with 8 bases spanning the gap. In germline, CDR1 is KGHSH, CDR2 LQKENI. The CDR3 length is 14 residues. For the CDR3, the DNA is TGTGCCAGCTCACCACAATCCGACGGAAACACCATATATTTT. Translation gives CASSPQSDGNTIYF. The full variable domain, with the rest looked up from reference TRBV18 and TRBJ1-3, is NAGVMQNPRHLVRRRGQEARLRCSPMKGHSHVYWYRQLPEEGLKFMVYLQKENIIDESGMPKERFSAEFPKEGPSILRIQQVVRGDSAAYFCASSPQSDGNTIYFGEGSWLTVV.

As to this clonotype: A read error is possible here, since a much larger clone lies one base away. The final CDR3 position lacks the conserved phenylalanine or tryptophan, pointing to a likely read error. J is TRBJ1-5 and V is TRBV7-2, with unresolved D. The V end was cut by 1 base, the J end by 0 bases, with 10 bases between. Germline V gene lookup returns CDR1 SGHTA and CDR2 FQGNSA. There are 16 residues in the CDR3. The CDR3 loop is CASSLGQPYSNQPQHL. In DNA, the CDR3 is TGTGCCAGCAGCTTAGGGCAGCCCTATAGCAATCAGCCCCAGCATCTT.